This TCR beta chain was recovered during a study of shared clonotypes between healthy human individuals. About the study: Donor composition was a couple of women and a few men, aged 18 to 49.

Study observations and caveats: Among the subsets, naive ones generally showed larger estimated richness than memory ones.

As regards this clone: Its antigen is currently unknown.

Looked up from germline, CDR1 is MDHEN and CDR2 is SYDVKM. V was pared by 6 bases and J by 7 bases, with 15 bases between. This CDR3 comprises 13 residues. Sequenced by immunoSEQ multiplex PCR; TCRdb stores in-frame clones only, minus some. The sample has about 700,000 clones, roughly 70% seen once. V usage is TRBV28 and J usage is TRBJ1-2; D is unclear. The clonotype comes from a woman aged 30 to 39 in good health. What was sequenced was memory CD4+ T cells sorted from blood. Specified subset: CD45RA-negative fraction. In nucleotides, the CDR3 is TGTGCCAGCAGGACGTTGGTACCACGTGGCTACACCTTC. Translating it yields CASRTLVPRGYTF.